A single sample is the source of the 18 T cell receptor beta chains below, sequenced in a study of identical twins. MiXCR was run by TCRdb on the 5' RACE reads, yielding one entry per CDR3 protein. The sample holds roughly 570,000 distinct CDR3 sequences, around a tenth seen once. The same sample was also used in a study of yellow fever vaccine responses in identical twins.

What was sequenced was PBMCs. Receptors originate from a woman in her late teens or twenties in good health.

This clonotype was seen repeatedly, ten times or more. The chain combines TRBV7-2 with TRBJ2-5, with 11 bases lining up with TRBD2. J gave up 1 base and V 5 bases, and 6 bases lay outside the gene matches. CDR1 and CDR2 from the germline V gene are SGHTA and FQGNSA. This CDR3 spans 16 amino acids. The CDR3 is CASSLGTSGSQETQYF. CDR3 bases: TGTGCCAGCAGCCTCGGGACTAGCGGTAGCCAAGAGACCCAGTACTTC.

Many counts were recorded for this clonotype. The V and J genes are TRBV11-2 and TRBJ2-1, with D possibly being TRBD1 (6 bases). The germline V gene encodes CDR1 SGHAT and CDR2 FQNNGV. The length of the CDR3 is 15 residues. V lost 0 bases, J lost 3 bases, and 9 bases lay in between. The CDR3: CASSLDRGHYNEQFF. Written as DNA, the CDR3 is TGTGCCAGCAGCTTAGACAGGGGACACTACAATGAGCAGTTCTTC.

The sample holds a few counts of this clonotype. The J gene is TRBJ2-7, the V gene TRBV6-1; weak D call: TRBD1 (5 bases). Germline V lookup: CDR1 MNHNS, CDR2 SASEGT. CDR3 length: 16 residues. V was cut by 1 base and J by 4 bases, with 17 bases left in between. This CDR3 is CASSEVGGAGKYEQYF. The CDR3 coding sequence is TGTGCCAGCAGTGAAGTGGGTGGGGCAGGGAAGTACGAGCAGTACTTC.

This clonotype was seen repeatedly, ten times or more. Here the CDR3 DNA reads TGCGCCAGCAGCCGAGGGGACGGAGCCAAAAACATTCAGTACTTC. Residues: CASSRGDGAKNIQYF. The rearrangement joins TRBV4-3 to TRBJ2-4; D tentatively reads TRBD1 or TRBD2 (5 bases each). V lost 4 bases to trimming and J lost 0 bases, with 10 bases between them. The CDR3 contains 15 residues. Per germline, CDR1 LGHNA and CDR2 YSLEER.

This clonotype was observed a handful of times. V is TRBV7-2 and J is TRBJ2-7, with 13 bases lining up with TRBD2. Germline V CDR1 and CDR2: SGHTA, FQGNSA. The CDR3 totals 16 residues. V lost 1 base, J lost 6 bases, and 6 bases stayed unmatched. The CDR3 DNA sequence: TGTGCCAGCAGCTTAGTGCCGGGACTAGCGGGGCGCGAGCAGTACTTC. It yields the protein CASSLVPGLAGREQYF.

The CDR3 nucleotides are TGTGCCAGCAGTTACGAAGAGAACACTGAAGCTTTCTTT. Translated, it gives CASSYEENTEAFF. This chain joins TRBV6-2 or TRBV6-3 and TRBJ1-1, with D unclear. This CDR3 is built from 13 residues. The germline V gene encodes CDR1 MNHEY and CDR2 SVGEGT. Between the trimmed V and J ends, which lost 2 bases and 1 base, there was a span of 5 bases.

CDR3 in amino acids: CASRLGQGPTDTQYF. The CDR3 DNA reads TGTGCCAGCAGACTCGGACAGGGGCCGACAGATACGCAGTATTTT. The chain links TRBV6-5 to TRBJ2-3, with TRBD1 matching 9 bases. The CDR3 covers 15 residues. CDR1 is MNHEY and CDR2 is SVGAGI in the germline V gene. Trimming at V came to 6 bases and at J to 3 bases, leaving 7 bases not matched to a gene.

This clonotype has more than one count but fewer than ten. The gene calls are TRBV20-1 and TRBJ2-7; weak D call: TRBD2 (6 bases). V lost 6 bases and J 0 bases, leaving 9 bases between the germline ends. CDR1 and CDR2 (germline): DFQATT, SNEGSKA (reference sequence). This CDR3 comprises 12 residues. CDR3 sequence (DNA): TGCAGTGCGGCTAGCGTCTCCTACGAGCAGTACTTC. This sequence encodes CSAASVSYEQYF.

The chain couples TRBV28 to TRBJ2-7; 7 bases align to TRBD2. The CDR3 length is 14 residues. Germline V gives CDR1 MDHEN, CDR2 SYDVKM. The V gene end was trimmed by 5 bases and the J gene end by 2 bases; junction bases not matched to a gene: 6. In nucleotides, the CDR3 is TGTGCCAGCAGTCAATCGGGACTAACCTACGAGCAGTACTTC. Residues: CASSQSGLTYEQYF. The variable domain in full, completed from reference TRBV28 and TRBJ2-7, reads DVKVTQSSRYLVKRTGEKVFLECVQDMDHENMFWYRQDPGLGLRLIYFSYDVKMKEKGDIPEGYSVSREKKERFSLILESASTNQTSMYLCASSQSGLTYEQYFGPGTRLTVT.

This clonotype was observed many times. The chain combines TRBV12-3 or TRBV12-4 with TRBJ1-4, with D possibly matching TRBD1 (5 bases). The CDR3 is made up of 16 amino acids. The ends were cut back, 3 bases at V and 4 bases at J, with 15 bases in the middle. The CDR3 is CASSLAEQAINEKLFF. Here the CDR3 DNA reads TGTGCCAGCAGTTTGGCGGAACAGGCCATTAATGAAAAACTGTTTTTT.

The chain carries TRBV4-3 and TRBJ2-2, with TRBD2 matching over 10 bases. The CDR3 consists of 17 residues. V trimming: 1 base; J trimming: 4 bases; junction bases outside the gene matches: 6. Germline loops: CDR1 LGHNA, CDR2 YSLEER. For the CDR3, the DNA is TGCGCCAGCAGCCAAGTCCTAGCGGGAGTGTCCACCGGGGAGCTGTTTTTT. The encoded protein is CASSQVLAGVSTGELFF.

This clonotype was observed many times. The chain employs TRBV5-1 and TRBJ2-2; either TRBD1 or TRBD2 may supply D (7 bases each). CDR1 SGHRS and CDR2 YFSETQ come from the germline V gene. Between the trimmed V and J ends, which lost 4 bases and 4 bases, there was a span of 14 bases. The CDR3 length is 15 residues. CDR3 amino acids: CASSPGGQRTGELFF. CDR3 DNA sequence: TGCGCCAGCAGCCCGGGGGGACAGCGCACCGGGGAGCTGTTTTTT.

This clonotype showed up many times. J is TRBJ2-7 and V is TRBV5-1; D is perhaps TRBD2 (6 bases). This CDR3 region has 13 residues. Trimming left V 3 bases short and J 10 bases short, with 17 bases between. Germline V gives CDR1 SGHRS, CDR2 YFSETQ. DNA for the CDR3: TGCGCCAGCAGCTATTACCGGGACTCTAGCCAGTACTTC. Its translation is CASSYYRDSSQYF.

The chain combines TRBV9 with TRBJ2-7, with a tentative D call TRBD2 (5 bases). Trimming removed 0 bases at V and 2 bases at J, with 12 bases between. The CDR3 sequence is 15 residues long. The germline gives CDR1 SGDLS, CDR2 YYNGEE. The CDR3 loop reads CASSVDAHGTYEQYF. The CDR3, as DNA: TGTGCCAGCAGCGTAGATGCTCACGGGACCTACGAGCAGTACTTC.

The chain uses TRBV4-2 and TRBJ2-5, with D possibly being TRBD2 (5 bases). Trimming took off 0 bases at V and 5 bases at J, with 16 bases between the two ends. The V gene's germline CDR1 is LGHNA and CDR2 YNFKEQ. The CDR3 loop spans 16 amino acids. This CDR3 is CASSQDGSGPRETQYF. CDR3 in DNA: TGTGCCAGCAGCCAAGATGGGAGTGGGCCCAGGGAGACCCAGTACTTC.

This clonotype was counted at least ten times. The rearrangement joins TRBV12-3 or TRBV12-4 to TRBJ2-7; 9 nucleotides agree with TRBD1. Losses at the gene ends were 6 bases for V and 3 bases for J; bases not matched to a gene: 9. The CDR3 length is 15 residues. In DNA form, the CDR3 reads TGTGCCAGCAGCCCAAGGGGGACAGGGATCTACGAGCAGTACTTC. Amino acids: CASSPRGTGIYEQYF.

This clonotype was seen at least ten times. The rearrangement links TRBV20-1 to TRBJ2-3; 9 bases line up with TRBD1. V lost 6 bases to trimming and J lost 10 bases; unmatched junction nucleotides: 8. CDR1 and CDR2 (germline): DFQATT, SNEGSKA (reference sequence). The CDR3 contains 12 residues. In DNA, the CDR3 is TGCAGTGCGGCCTCGGACAGGGGTGCGCAGTATTTT. This encodes CSAASDRGAQYF.

At least ten counts were recorded for this clonotype. The J gene is TRBJ2-7, the V gene TRBV4-2, with 13 bases identical to TRBD2. This CDR3 spans 19 amino acids. Germline lookup yields CDR1 LGHNA and CDR2 YNFKEQ. Trimming took 5 bases from V and 2 from J; bases not matched to a gene: 15. CDR3 nucleotides: TGTGCCAGCAGCAACTTTAGGACTAGCGGGAGCATTAGGCCCTACGAGCAGTACTTC. Its translation is CASSNFRTSGSIRPYEQYF.